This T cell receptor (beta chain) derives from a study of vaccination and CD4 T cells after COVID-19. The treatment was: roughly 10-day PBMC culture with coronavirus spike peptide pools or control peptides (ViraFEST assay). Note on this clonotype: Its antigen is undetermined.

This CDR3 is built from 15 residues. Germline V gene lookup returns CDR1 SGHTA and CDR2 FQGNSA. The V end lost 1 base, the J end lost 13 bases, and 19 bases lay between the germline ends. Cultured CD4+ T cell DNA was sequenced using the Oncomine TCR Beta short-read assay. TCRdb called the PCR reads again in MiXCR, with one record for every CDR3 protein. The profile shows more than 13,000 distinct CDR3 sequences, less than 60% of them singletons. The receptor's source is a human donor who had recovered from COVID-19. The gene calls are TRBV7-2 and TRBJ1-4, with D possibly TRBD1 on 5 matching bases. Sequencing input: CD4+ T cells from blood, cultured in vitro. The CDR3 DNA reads TGTGCCAGCAGCTTAGTTGACAGCACCCCCGGCGGACTGTTTTTT. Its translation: CASSLVDSTPGGLFF.